This T cell receptor (beta chain) was retrieved from a study of T cell responses to AZD1222 COVID-19 vaccine (dated by TCRdb to 2020 to 2023). Study-wide context: TCR sequencing covered more than 230 trial participants: 207 given two doses of AZD1222 and around 25 given two doses of MenACWY control vaccine. Trial participants were enrolled into age subgroups of 18-55, 56-69 and 70-plus years, which contained 148, 28 and 57 TCR-sequenced participants, respectively. What the authors observed across the whole study: Nearly half of unique spike-specific TCRs reportedly recognized epitopes outside regions mutated in the B.1.351 and B.1.1.7 variants. Participants were mostly white British, with more females than males. The authors suggested clonal diversity may have been underestimated. The 56-69-year group was small, and its depth increase did not reach significance, likely because of low power. Only five or six AZD1222 recipients were SARS-CoV-2 seropositive at baseline, limiting conclusions about previously exposed vaccinees. After two AZD1222 doses, both the breadth and the depth of spike-specific TCRs were significantly higher than at day 0 and than in MenACWY recipients. Vaccine-associated CD4 TCRs spanned the whole spike protein, with dominant responses in regions 160-218 and 743-854. Because no samples from the day 14 peak response were available, repertoires could be characterized only after the peak T cell response.

The CDR3 regions of human TCRbeta chains were analyzed by immunosequencing. The original methods were these. TCRs in the repertoires were compared against a reference library of SARS-CoV-2-specific TCRs that had been generated with the MIRA antigen-specificity platform. Breadth was defined as the fraction of unique TCRs that were SARS-CoV-2-associated. Depth was defined as the fraction of total T cells that were SARS-CoV-2-associated. Using the MIRA data, each spike-specific TCR was assigned both to the spike region to which the TCR was reactive and to a CD4 or CD8 class. Log10-transformed breadth and depth values were compared by one-way ANOVA with Sidak's multiple comparisons tests. This immuneACCESS table, as held by TCRdb, lists in-frame sequences with V and J called but not all clones. Of the missing ones, under half trace to an unresolved V gene in checked studies; the others have no known cause. V, J and clone size are those of that table, while D and trimming were read from the DNA. This sample is represented by tens of thousands of clones; under 95% of them were singletons. The top ten clones comprise more than 7.5% of the sample.

This sample's time point label indicates: about 28 days (+/-7) after the second vaccine dose. Because spike-specific TCR depth and breadth did not differ between the two schedules, AZD1222 recipients who got a second dose at roughly 4 weeks were pooled with those who got a second dose at roughly 12 weeks. The vaccinee samples were drawn from two UK trials, COV001 and COV002, one of which was a single-blind randomized controlled phase 2/3 trial testing AZD1222 (ChAdOx1 nCoV-19) in healthy adults. For TCRbeta chain sequencing, PBMC samples from trial participants were taken at day 0 and at day 28 after the second dose. Inclusive of the bounding cysteine and phenylalanine, the CDR3 is 15 residues long. Only the CDR3 DNA stays, 45 bases, in frame from base 1. V has 3 bases trimmed and J has 3 bases trimmed; junction bases matching no gene number 3. CDR1 MNHEY and CDR2 SMNVEV were looked up in the germline V gene (reference sequence).

Details on this clone: The specificity of this receptor is unknown. Per-base qualities were not stored, and no clone one base away is much larger.

The sample was peripheral blood, taken 28 days after the second AZD1222 dose. Here the chain combines TRBV27 and TRBJ2-1, with 9 bases aligning to TRBD2. The clonotype originates from an adult who received the AZD1222 COVID-19 vaccine. The DNA is TGTGCCAGCAGTTTGATAGCGGGAGACTACAATGAGCAGTTCTTC. Its amino acids are CASSLIAGDYNEQFF.